Following are 21 T cell receptor beta chains from one sample sequenced in a study of T cell responses to AZD1222 COVID-19 vaccine. Measured with immunoSEQ multiplex PCR; TCRdb has only the in-frame clones, and not every one. The table lists more than 150,000 clones, roughly nine tenths of them singletons, with approximately 6.6% in the top ten. The material was peripheral blood, obtained after recovery from COVID-19. All receptors derive from an adult who had recovered from COVID-19.

V gene TRBV18 combines with J gene TRBJ2-1, with D hard to call. This CDR3 region has 15 residues. Germline V lookup: CDR1 KGHSH, CDR2 LQKENI. Deletions cut 0 bases from V and 6 bases from J, with 12 bases between. As DNA, the CDR3 is TGTGCCAGCTCACCACCGGGTAGTAAGGTCAATGAGCAGTTCTTC. Its translation is CASSPPGSKVNEQFF.

V usage is TRBV7-9 and J usage is TRBJ1-2; no firm D call. Germline CDR1 and CDR2: SEHNR and FQNEAQ (reference sequence). This CDR3 has 12 amino acids. With 5 bases removed from V and 8 bases from J, the gap between germline ends came to 12 bases. CDR3 nucleotides: TGTGCCAGCAGCCCGAACGGGGAAGGCTACACCTTC. Protein: CASSPNGEGYTF.

The chain combines TRBV11-3 with TRBJ2-3; 11 bases agree with TRBD2. The CDR3 runs to 16 residues. Trimming at V came to 5 bases and at J to 2 bases, leaving 6 bases not matched to a gene. Germline CDR1 and CDR2: SGHNT and YENEEA. DNA for the CDR3: TGTGCCAGCAGCCTAAGGACTAGCGGGTCCACAGATACGCAGTATTTT. This gives the protein CASSLRTSGSTDTQYF. Together with reference TRBV11-3 and TRBJ2-3, the CDR3 gives the full variable domain: EAGVVQSPRYKIIEKKQPVAFWCNPISGHNTLYWYLQNLGQGPELLIRYENEEAVDDSQLPKDRFSAERLKGVDSTLKIQPAELGDSAVYLCASSLRTSGSTDTQYFGPGTRLTVL.

This rearrangement joins TRBV28 to TRBJ2-7; 7 bases are shared with TRBD1. With V trimmed by 3 bases and J by 0 bases, 8 bases remained unmatched. The CDR3 is made up of 16 amino acids. The germline V gene encodes CDR1 MDHEN and CDR2 SYDVKM. The CDR3 is CASSFGHRGSSYEQYF. CDR3 coding DNA: TGTGCCAGCAGTTTCGGTCACAGGGGAAGCTCCTACGAGCAGTACTTC. Variable domain in full (rest from reference TRBV28 and TRBJ2-7): DVKVTQSSRYLVKRTGEKVFLECVQDMDHENMFWYRQDPGLGLRLIYFSYDVKMKEKGDIPEGYSVSREKKERFSLILESASTNQTSMYLCASSFGHRGSSYEQYFGPGTRLTVT.

The chain couples TRBV3-1 (or the pseudogene TRBV3-2) to TRBJ2-7, with D perhaps matching TRBD1 (6 bases). V lost 4 bases, J lost 3 bases, and 16 bases lay in between. The germline gives CDR1 LGHDT, CDR2 YNNKEL (reference sequence). The CDR3 length is 15 residues. CDR3 loop: CASSRTSTGSYEQYF. Written as DNA, the CDR3 is TGTGCCAGCAGCCGTACCTCTACAGGGAGCTACGAGCAGTACTTC.

V gene TRBV29-1 combines with J gene TRBJ1-3; 9 positions agree with TRBD1. This CDR3 region has 16 residues. Germline CDR1 is SQVTM and CDR2 is ANQGSEA. V lost 8 bases to trimming and J lost 4 bases; unmatched junction nucleotides: 15. The CDR3, as DNA: TGCAGCATAAGCAAGTCGGACAGGGGTGCCGGAAACACCATATATTTT. This sequence encodes CSISKSDRGAGNTIYF.

The chain has TRBV28 and TRBJ1-2; TRBD1 matches 12 bases. The CDR3 is 16 residues long. Germline CDR1 and CDR2: MDHEN and SYDVKM. The V segment lost 3 bases and the J segment 4 bases; nucleotides outside the gene matches: 6. The CDR3 protein is CASSFGDRGRSYGYTF. In nucleotides, the CDR3 is TGTGCCAGCAGTTTTGGGGACAGGGGGCGCAGCTATGGCTACACCTTC.

The chain joins TRBV4-1 to TRBJ1-4; TRBD1 matches 7 bases. The junction had 5 bases not matched to a gene; V was cut back by 2 bases and J by 8 bases. This CDR3 spans 14 amino acids. The germline gives CDR1 MGHRA, CDR2 YSYEKL. CDR3 sequence (DNA): TGCGCCAGCAGCCAAACAGGGGACGACGAAAAACTGTTTTTT. Its translation: CASSQTGDDEKLFF.

This chain uses TRBV7-2 with TRBJ1-5, with D unclear. The CDR3 has 15 amino acids. V was trimmed by 2 bases and J by 0 bases, leaving 8 bases between them. Germline CDR1 and CDR2: SGHTA and FQGNSA. CDR3 DNA: TGTGCCAGCAGCTTAATAACAGATAGCAATCAGCCCCAGCATTTT. This translates into CASSLITDSNQPQHF.

The genes are TRBV5-1 and TRBJ1-4; 11 bases are a match to TRBD1. Germline V gives CDR1 SGHRS, CDR2 YFSETQ. V was clipped by 4 bases and J by 5 bases; unmatched bases: 4. CDR3 length: 15 residues. The CDR3 protein is CASSLGDRGNEKLFF. CDR3 in DNA: TGCGCCAGCAGCCTAGGGGACAGGGGGAATGAAAAACTGTTTTTT.

The chain is built from TRBV27 and TRBJ1-2, with a possible D match to TRBD1 (6 bases). Trimming left V 5 bases short and J 0 bases short, with 10 bases between. The CDR3 loop spans 14 amino acids. Germline CDR1 and CDR2: MNHEY and SMNVEV (reference sequence). The CDR3 nucleotides read TGTGCCAGCAGTCCTCGACAGGCTAACTATGGCTACACCTTC. Residues: CASSPRQANYGYTF.

The chain has TRBV27 and TRBJ2-2; 7 bases match TRBD1. Losses at the gene ends were 1 base for V and 1 base for J; bases not matched to a gene: 3. This CDR3 is built from 16 residues. Germline loops: CDR1 MNHEY, CDR2 SMNVEV (reference sequence). CDR3 residues: CASSLYRDRNTGELFF. For the CDR3, the DNA is TGTGCCAGCAGTTTATACCGGGACAGGAACACCGGGGAGCTGTTTTTT.

This chain uses TRBV4-1 with TRBJ1-1; no definite D call. The germline V gene has CDR1 MGHRA and CDR2 YSYEKL. The CDR3 covers 13 residues. Trimming cost V 0 bases and J 3 bases, with 5 bases left between them. The CDR3 nucleotides read TGCGCCAGCAGCCAAGATCCGGACACTGAAGCTTTCTTT. Translated, it gives CASSQDPDTEAFF.

This chain connects TRBV10-3 to TRBJ1-6; no clear D. Germline-derived CDR1 and CDR2 are ENHRY and SYGVKD. V dropped 7 bases and J dropped 8 bases, with 12 bases sitting between them. This CDR3 spans 13 amino acids. The chain's CDR3 is CAIKWEADSPLHF. CDR3 nucleotides: TGTGCCATCAAATGGGAAGCGGATTCACCCCTCCACTTT.

This chain connects TRBV7-9 to TRBJ2-7, with D possibly TRBD1 on 6 matching bases. With 5 bases removed from V and 5 bases from J, the gap between germline ends came to 16 bases. Germline CDR1 SEHNR, CDR2 FQNEAQ (reference sequence). The CDR3 covers 14 residues. In DNA form, the CDR3 reads TGTGCCAGCAGCCCAAGGACAGTAACGGACGAGCAGTACTTC. Translation gives CASSPRTVTDEQYF.

A few counts support this clone. The chain's CDR3 is CASSTDRGLEQYF. The CDR3 coding sequence is TGTGCCAGTAGTACGGACAGGGGGCTCGAGCAGTACTTC. The chain uses TRBV19 and TRBJ2-7, with 11 positions matching TRBD1. The J segment lost 6 bases and the V segment lost 4 bases, leaving 2 bases of the junction unmatched. In germline, CDR1 is LNHDA, CDR2 SQIVND (reference sequence). There are 13 residues in the CDR3.

The chain carries TRBV6-6 and TRBJ2-7, with TRBD1 as a possible D gene (5 bases). V lost 6 bases and J 2 bases, leaving 11 bases between the germline ends. Germline CDR1 reads MNHNY; CDR2 reads SVGAGI (reference sequence). This CDR3 comprises 13 residues. The CDR3 here is CASRQTVPYEQYF. The CDR3 DNA reads as TGTGCCAGCAGACAGACAGTTCCCTACGAGCAGTACTTC.

This chain links TRBV25-1 with TRBJ2-7; D is ambiguous. Germline lookup yields CDR1 MGHDK and CDR2 SYGVNS. The V gene lost 6 bases and the J gene lost 3 bases, with 18 bases spanning the gap. CDR3 length equals 15 residues. The CDR3 reads CASSGGGRLSYEQYF. CDR3 bases: TGTGCCAGCAGCGGCGGCGGACGGCTCAGCTACGAGCAGTACTTC.

The genes are TRBV11-2 and TRBJ2-3; possible D gene TRBD2, 5 bases. The V end lost 6 bases, the J end lost 1 base, and 8 bases lay between the germline ends. CDR3 size: 13 residues. CDR1 is SGHAT, CDR2 FQNNGV, per germline. For the CDR3, the DNA is TGTGCCAGCAGGACTACGGGCACAGATACGCAGTATTTT. The encoded protein is CASRTTGTDTQYF.

This clone was observed a single time. V usage is TRBV5-1 and J usage is TRBJ2-3, with 10 positions matching TRBD2. V gave up 1 base and J gave up 5 bases; unmatched junction bases: 4. CDR1 SGHRS and CDR2 YFSETQ come from the germline V gene. The CDR3 is made up of 15 amino acids. CDR3 amino acids: CASSLQAGGQDTQYF. CDR3 sequence (DNA): TGCGCCAGCAGCTTGCAAGCGGGGGGGCAAGATACGCAGTATTTT.

V is TRBV7-3 and J is TRBJ2-1; the match to TRBD2 covers 9 bases. Germline trimming cut 5 bases from V and 9 bases from J; bases unmatched to any gene: 14. Germline CDR1 SGHTA, CDR2 FQGTGA. CDR3 length: 16 amino acids. CDR3 region: CASSPSRAGGQSEQFF. The CDR3, as DNA: TGTGCCAGCAGCCCGTCAAGAGCGGGAGGACAGAGTGAGCAGTTCTTC.